This TCR beta chain was profiled in a study of cytomegalovirus exposure and HLA in healthy donors. Regarding the study as a whole: Later examination showed HLA-associated TCR beta chains had greater clonal expansion than equally common others. There were reportedly fewer N-insertions in an Asian-associated ancestry cluster than the roughly 700-donor mean, in a later analysis.

Researchers ran the PCR with 60 Vbeta and 13 Jbeta primers. The method was immunoSEQ multiplex PCR; TCRdb's version includes in-frame clones alone and lacks a portion of them. The table lists 130,000 to 150,000 clones, with 1.5% to 2% in the top ten. Turning to this clone: No antigen is known for it.

CDR1 SGHRS and CDR2 YFSETQ come from the germline V gene. V was clipped by 4 bases and J by 3 bases, with 13 bases between them. CDR3 length equals 14 residues. The origin of this receptor is a woman in her fifties or sixties in good health and CMV-seronegative. The chain has TRBV5-1 and TRBJ1-2; weak D call: TRBD1 (5 bases). The sample consisted of PBMCs. This CDR3 reads CASSPSGDDYGYTF. CDR3 nucleotide sequence: TGCGCCAGCAGCCCGAGCGGGGACGACTATGGCTACACCTTC.